The TCR beta chain under discussion was sequenced for a study of blood T cell repertoires in COVID-19. Across the whole study: COVID-19 samples collected from the United States, Italy and Spain covered acute and convalescent phases. PBMCs, B-cell-depleted T cells, or T cells provided the cDNA or gDNA that made up the material.

Clones were sequenced by immunoSEQ multiplex PCR, and TCRdb holds only the in-frame ones, with some missing. The data contain approximately 250,000 clones, approximately 89% of them singletons. Patients from Seattle were sampled longitudinally, starting during active infection. The sample holds a few counts of this clone. Sequenced material: peripheral blood. This TCR came from a woman between 65 and 79 years old with COVID-19, enrolled during active disease.

The CDR3 coding sequence is TGCGCCAGCAGCTCGCAGGGCCAATACGAGCAGTACTTC. Translated, it gives CASSSQGQYEQYF. V is TRBV5-1 and J is TRBJ2-7, with D possibly being TRBD1 (5 bases). Germline V CDR1 and CDR2: SGHRS, YFSETQ. This CDR3 has 13 residues. Trimming stripped 3 bases from V and 4 bases from J, with 11 bases between.